This T cell receptor (beta chain) derives from a study of somatic mutations in cytotoxic T cells in rheumatoid arthritis (dated by TCRdb to about 2017). For context, the study as a whole: Some T-cell populations stained with V beta antibodies were sorted by flow on a FACSAria II or Sony SH800 to nearly 100% purity, with sorted V beta1+ cells additionally subjected to TCRB sequencing. The study asked whether expanded CD8+ T-cell clones in newly diagnosed, untreated rheumatoid arthritis carry somatic mutations, and used TCRB deep sequencing to characterize clonality. A total of around 62 rheumatoid arthritis patients and about 20 healthy controls underwent TCRB deep sequencing. Patient and control groups had essentially identical median ages.

Note on this clone: The clone's antigen remains unknown. No base quality values were provided; no much bigger clone lies one nucleotide off.

Here is what the overall study found, with its caveats: The slight underrepresentation of TRBV07 in patients was not corrected for multiple comparisons. Healthy controls showed no age-related increase in CD8+ clonality, whereas patients did (Spearman r=0.49). CD8+ T-cell clonality in rheumatoid arthritis patients was not significantly different from that in age-matched healthy controls. The antigen targets of the expanded CD8+ clones were unknown, and absence from virus-specific databases did not rule out viral specificity. The largest CD8+ clone made up more than 20% of CD8+ cells in 8 of 65 patients, and blood and synovial fluid shared several identical CD8+ TCRB sequences.

Healthy controls were roughly 20 blood donors whose buffy coats were used, with a median age of around 54 years (range roughly 21-75) and approximately 51% female. CD4+ and CD8+ cells were isolated by positive magnetic bead selection on an AutoMACS, and purity was checked by flow cytometry. Ficoll-Paque PLUS density gradient separation was used to isolate peripheral blood mononuclear cells. DNA was extracted from CD4-enriched, CD8-enriched or PBMC samples with Nucleospin Tissue or Tissue XS kits and quantified with a Qubit 2.0 fluorometer. V is trimmed back by 4 bases and J by 6 bases, and the junction contains 4 bases that no gene match accounts for. The CDR3 starts with the cysteine, ends with the phenylalanine, and has 13 residues. Only the CDR3 DNA is retained, 39 bases long and in frame from the first base. CDR1 and CDR2, looked up from the germline V gene, are SGHTS and YDEGEE. The immunoSEQ assay was applied to genomic DNA for TCRB CDR3 sequencing. From the authors' description of their analysis: Analyses were restricted to productive TCRB rearrangements. A clone was defined by a unique TCRB CDR3 sequence, and clonality was computed as a productive clonality index based on Shannon entropy. Repertoire overlap between two samples was calculated from the template counts of each clone relative to total templates per sample. V-gene usage from TCRB sequencing and V-gene usage measured by flow cytometry were correlated (Spearman r of approximately 0.66). The source is immuneACCESS, and TCRdb retained only in-frame sequences with V and J called. Part of the clones is not carried over; for the studies checked, unresolved V genes explain less than half of this, and the remainder is unexplained. V, J and clone size were drawn from that table, and D and trimming were deduced from the DNA. A total of nearly 20,000 clones appear in this sample, roughly 80% of them only once. In total, the top ten clones hold 8% to 11% of the sample.

The V gene is TRBV5-8 and the J gene is TRBJ2-7; TRBD1 fits 10 bases in the junction. This receptor was obtained from a woman aged 45-65 years in good health. Sequencing was carried out using CD8+ T cells sorted from blood. The DNA is as follows: TGTGCCAGCAGCGGGACAGGGGCGCTCGAGCAGTACTTC. This codes for CASSGTGALEQYF. Outside the CDR3, residues come from the reference TRBV5-8 and TRBJ2-7 proteins, so the full variable domain is: EAGVTQSPTHLIKTRGQQATLRCSPISGHTSVYWYQQALGLGLQFLLWYDEGEERNRGNFPPRFSGRQFPNYSSELNVNALELEDSALYLCASSGTGALEQYFGPGTRLTVT.